This T cell receptor beta chain was sequenced in a study of CD4 T cells in relation to SARS-CoV-2 and coronaviruses. Germline V gives CDR1 SNHLY, CDR2 FYNNEI. CDR3 length: 13 amino acids. Trimming shortened V by 4 bases and J by 5 bases, and 9 bases separated the two germline ends. In its sample, this clone was seen a few times. Its cognate antigen is unknown. CD4+ T cells from unexposed donors were obtained before the COVID-19 pandemic (2011-2018). Isolation of CD4+ T cells took place after about eleven days in culture. Here immunoSEQ multiplex PCR was the method, and the copy in TCRdb shows in-frame clones only, minus some. The sample includes around 25,000 clones, under 80% of them seen just once.

The rearrangement links TRBV2 to TRBJ1-5; D is ambiguous. This TCR derives from a human donor in good health. The source material was CD4+ T cells from PBMCs, cultured in vitro. CDR3 sequence: CASSVSKYQPQHF. The CDR3 DNA reads as TGTGCCAGCAGTGTGAGCAAATATCAGCCCCAGCATTTT.